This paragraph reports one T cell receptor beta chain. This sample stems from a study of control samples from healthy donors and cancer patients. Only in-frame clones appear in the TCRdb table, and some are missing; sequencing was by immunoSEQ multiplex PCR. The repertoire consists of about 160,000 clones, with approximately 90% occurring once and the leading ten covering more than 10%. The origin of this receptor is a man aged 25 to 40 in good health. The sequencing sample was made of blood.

This chain's CDR3 is CASSDGLNQPQHF. CDR3 in DNA: TGTGCCAGCAGTGACGGATTAAATCAGCCCCAGCATTTT. The chain links TRBV2 to TRBJ1-5, with D unclear. This CDR3 spans 13 amino acids. Germline-derived CDR1 and CDR2 are SNHLY and FYNNEI. Trimming left V 3 bases short and J 4 bases short, with 7 bases between.